The rows below give T cell receptor beta chains drawn from one sample of a study of early T cells in non-severe SARS-CoV-2 infection. Each CDR3 protein is one row after TCRdb ran MiXCR on the 5' RACE reads. Here the sample spans tens of thousands of distinct CDR3 sequences, about 14% being singletons. The sequenced material came from whole blood. All receptors come from an adult who was a healthcare worker with PCR-confirmed SARS-CoV-2 infection or an uninfected control (not recorded which). The CDR3 runs from the conserved cysteine through the conserved F or W. The order of the fields is J gene, D gene, V gene, clone size, CDR3 protein, CDR3 DNA. D genes are given only for firm matches. Size tells how often a clone was seen (once, few, many) or the class of an expanded clone, and some rows leave it out.

TRBJ2-7,TRBD2,TRBV9,.,CASSEGDSGVSSYEQYF,TGTGCCAGCAGCGAGGGGGATAGCGGGGTCAGCTCCTACGAGCAGTACTTC
TRBJ1-5,.,TRBV20-1,many,CSARDPGRGTQHF,TGCAGTGCTAGAGATCCGGGCAGGGGAACTCAGCATTTT
TRBJ2-4,.,TRBV5-4,many,CASSLMGAKNIQYF,TGTGCCAGCAGCTTGATGGGAGCCAAAAACATTCAGTACTTC
TRBJ1-3,.,TRBV12-5,few,CASGPGRNSGNTIYF,TGTGCTAGTGGTCCAGGACGGAACTCTGGAAACACCATATATTTT
TRBJ2-5,.,TRBV3-1,.,CASSQVVGGETQYF,TGTGCCAGCAGCCAAGTCGTCGGGGGAGAGACCCAGTACTTC
TRBJ2-3,.,TRBV12-3/TRBV12-4,.,CASGGRAGMSTDTQYF,TGTGCCAGCGGGGGCCGGGCAGGGATGAGCACAGATACGCAGTATTTT
TRBJ1-1,.,TRBV9,many,CASSRVTEAFF,TGTGCCAGCTCCAGGGTGACTGAAGCTTTCTTT
TRBJ2-5,TRBD1,TRBV7-9,.,CASSSRDRGETQYF,TGTGCCAGCAGCTCCCGGGACAGGGGCGAGACCCAGTACTTC
TRBJ2-7,TRBD1,TRBV2,.,CASSPDRGSYEQYF,TGTGCCAGCAGCCCAGACAGGGGCTCCTACGAGCAGTACTTC
TRBJ2-5,.,TRBV9,.,CASSSGGNRGGETQYF,TGTGCCAGCAGCAGCGGAGGGAATCGGGGAGGAGAGACCCAGTACTTC
TRBJ1-5,.,TRBV19,many,CASSKVGASNQPQHF,TGTGCCAGTAGTAAAGTCGGAGCTAGCAATCAGCCCCAGCATTTT
TRBJ2-1,TRBD2,TRBV7-9,many,CASSLVAGVEVDEQFF,TGTGCCAGCAGCTTAGTGGCGGGGGTCGAAGTCGATGAGCAGTTCTTC
TRBJ2-4,.,TRBV3-1,.,CASSQDRVRDIQYF,TGTGCCAGCAGCCAAGACAGGGTCAGGGACATTCAGTACTTC
TRBJ2-1,TRBD2,TRBV20-1,few,CSAPRGGLNNEQFF,TGCAGTGCTCCCCGGGGGGGCCTGAACAATGAGCAGTTCTTC
TRBJ1-2,.,TRBV20-1,many,CSAGGAGNYGYTF,TGCAGTGCAGGCGGGGCAGGGAACTATGGCTACACCTTC
TRBJ1-1,.,TRBV12-3/TRBV12-4,many,CASSFRGGPGMTEAFF,TGTGCCAGCAGTTTTCGTGGCGGACCTGGTATGACTGAAGCTTTCTTT
TRBJ1-2,.,TRBV18,many,CASSPGGEVYGYTF,TGTGCCAGCTCACCAGGAGGGGAGGTCTATGGCTACACCTTC
TRBJ2-2,TRBD1,TRBV28,many,CASSSRGRLTGELFF,TGTGCCAGCAGTTCCAGGGGGCGTCTAACCGGGGAGCTGTTTTTT
TRBJ1-1,.,TRBV12-3/TRBV12-4,few,CASTHTLGILRNTEAFF,TGTGCCAGCACTCATACACTGGGAATATTGCGGAACACTGAAGCTTTCTTT
TRBJ2-1,TRBD1,TRBV19,.,CASSSGTGVYNEQFF,TGTGCCAGTAGTTCCGGGACAGGGGTTTACAATGAGCAGTTCTTC
TRBJ1-2,.,TRBV5-1,.,CASRREGRWANYGYTF,TGCGCCAGCAGGAGGGAAGGCAGGTGGGCTAACTATGGCTACACCTTC
TRBJ2-5,.,TRBV7-6,few,CASSPGGWADQETQYF,TGTGCCAGCAGCCCCGGGGGATGGGCAGACCAAGAGACCCAGTACTTC
TRBJ2-7,.,TRBV7-9,few,CASSLDTYEQYF,TGTGCCAGCAGCTTAGATACCTACGAGCAGTACTTC
TRBJ2-3,.,TRBV10-3,.,CALGALGTDTQYF,TGTGCCCTCGGAGCGCTGGGGACAGATACGCAGTATTTT
TRBJ2-1,TRBD2,TRBV6-6,many,CASTSFERGFFHNEQFF,TGTGCCAGCACCTCCTTCGAGCGGGGCTTCTTTCACAATGAGCAGTTCTTC
TRBJ2-1,TRBD2,TRBV4-1,few,CASSQLEVAGRNEQFF,TGCGCCAGCAGCCAACTGGAGGTAGCGGGGCGCAATGAGCAGTTCTTC
TRBJ2-5,TRBD2,TRBV6-1,few,CASSEAAGGQETQYF,TGTGCCAGCAGTGAAGCGGCGGGGGGCCAAGAGACCCAGTACTTC
TRBJ2-3,TRBD2,TRBV12-3/TRBV12-4,many,CASSLPGGTDTQYF,TGTGCCAGCAGTTTACCGGGAGGGACAGATACGCAGTATTTT
TRBJ1-4,.,TRBV10-3,few,CAISESNSGGVFF,TGTGCCATCAGTGAGTCGAATTCGGGTGGGGTGTTTTTT
TRBJ1-1,.,TRBV29-1,few,CSVGERSSTEAFF,TGCAGCGTTGGGGAAAGGTCCAGCACTGAAGCTTTCTTT
TRBJ2-3,.,TRBV20-1,.,CSARDGGLGPDTQYF,TGCAGTGCTAGGGACGGTGGGCTGGGCCCGGATACGCAGTATTTT
TRBJ1-3,TRBD1,TRBV29-1,few,CSVARTGENTIYF,TGCAGCGTTGCCCGGACAGGAGAAAACACCATATATTTT
TRBJ2-3,.,TRBV5-1,many,CASSLGTGLGDTQYF,TGCGCCAGCAGCCTCGGGACTGGCCTAGGAGATACGCAGTATTTT
TRBJ1-4,.,TRBV12-3/TRBV12-4,.,CASSSGTANEKLFF,TGTGCCAGCAGTTCCGGGACGGCTAATGAAAAACTGTTTTTT
TRBJ1-1,.,TRBV6-5,.,CASSYTEGNTEAFF,TGTGCCAGCAGTTACACGGAGGGGAACACTGAAGCTTTCTTT
TRBJ2-1,.,TRBV21-1,.,CASTSGTLAGTIPGNEQFF,TGTGCCAGCACCTCCGGGACCTTAGCGGGGACGATACCGGGCAATGAGCAGTTCTTC
TRBJ2-3,.,TRBV4-1,.,CASSQMGAGDTQYF,TGCGCCAGCAGCCAGATGGGGGCTGGAGATACGCAGTATTTT
TRBJ2-3,.,TRBV12-5,few,CASGWGPDTQYF,TGTGCTAGTGGTTGGGGTCCAGATACGCAGTATTTT
TRBJ2-4,.,TRBV5-1,many,CASSFEQGKNIQYF,TGCGCCAGCAGCTTCGAACAGGGCAAAAACATTCAGTACTTC
TRBJ2-1,TRBD2,TRBV3-1,few,CASSQVAGGTPEQFF,TGTGCCAGCAGCCAAGTAGCGGGAGGCACCCCTGAGCAGTTCTTC
TRBJ2-3,.,TRBV9,few,CASSSPSTPRRGDTQYF,TGTGCCAGCAGCTCCCCCTCGACCCCCCGGCGAGGAGATACGCAGTATTTT